The 5 T cell receptor beta chains given below trace back to one sample, sequenced in a study of T cell responses to AZD1222 COVID-19 vaccine. Clones were read by immunoSEQ multiplex PCR, and TCRdb kept only the in-frame ones, dropping some. The data show about 120,000 clones, around 94% seen once. The sequences come from peripheral blood, collected on day 0 of AZD1222 vaccination. These receptors were collected from an adult in good health.

V usage is TRBV2 and J usage is TRBJ2-1; 7 nucleotides match TRBD2. J gave up 9 bases and V 7 bases, and 12 bases lay outside the gene matches. Germline-derived CDR1 and CDR2 are SNHLY and FYNNEI. This CDR3 region has 14 residues. The DNA for the CDR3 is TGTGCCAGCATTGAGGGCGGGAGTCTGACTGAGCAGTTCTTC. Amino acids: CASIEGGSLTEQFF. Complete variable domain (other parts from reference TRBV2 and TRBJ2-1): EPEVTQTPSHQVTQMGQEVILRCVPISNHLYFYWYRQILGQKVEFLVSFYNNEISEKSEIFDDQFSVERPDGSNFTLKIRSTKLEDSAMYFCASIEGGSLTEQFFGPGTRLTVL.

This clone came up once. This chain connects TRBV7-3 to TRBJ2-1; the D is unclear. V lost 5 bases to trimming and J lost 3 bases, with 14 bases between them. This CDR3 comprises 15 residues. Germline V CDR1 and CDR2: SGHTA, FQGTGA. CDR3 nucleotides: TGTGCCAGCAGCCCCCCAGGCAGATTCTACAATGAGCAGTTCTTC. The encoded protein is CASSPPGRFYNEQFF.

The CDR3 DNA is TGTGCCAGCAGCTCCGAACCGGGACACAGCTACGAGCAGTACTTC. This sequence encodes CASSSEPGHSYEQYF. The rearrangement uses TRBV7-9 and TRBJ2-7; D possibly corresponds to TRBD1 (6 bases). CDR3 size: 15 residues. Per germline, CDR1 SEHNR and CDR2 FQNEAQ (reference sequence). V gave up 4 bases and J gave up 3 bases, with 16 bases separating them.

The chain joins TRBV30 to TRBJ1-5, with 8 bases identical to TRBD1. Germline loops: CDR1 GTSNPN, CDR2 SVGIG (reference sequence). The CDR3 has 14 residues. V lost 3 bases and J lost 2; bases outside the gene matches: 3. CDR3 nucleotide sequence: TGTGCCTGGAGCCCGGACAGGGGCAATCAGCCCCAGCATTTT. Protein: CAWSPDRGNQPQHF.

The chain combines TRBV19 with TRBJ2-3; D gene unclear. Germline V CDR1 and CDR2: LNHDA, SQIVND (reference sequence). Trimming shortened V by 3 bases and J by 11 bases, and 12 bases separated the two germline ends. The CDR3 loop spans 12 amino acids. CDR3 loop: CASSIPPKEQYF. The CDR3 nucleotides read TGTGCCAGTAGTATCCCCCCCAAGGAGCAGTATTTT.